A single count supports the clone carrying this TCR beta chain. In the source study's methods: Nucleated cell counts were estimated from reference gene primer amplification. Produced via immunoSEQ multiplex PCR; TCRdb's table is partial and in-frame only. V and J calls and clone size are given by that table; D and trimming were obtained from the DNA. The sample comprises approximately 99,000 clones, about 80% of which are singletons, and approximately 4.1% rests with the top ten. This entry belongs to a study of blood T cell repertoires in COVID-19. Across the whole study: The study drew acute and convalescent COVID-19 samples from the United States, Italy and Spain. T cells, B-cell-depleted T cells, or PBMCs provided the cDNA or gDNA that served as material.

Germline lookup yields CDR1 MDHEN and CDR2 SYDVKM. The trim removed 6 bases at V and 3 bases at J, leaving 6 bases unmatched. The length of the CDR3 is 14 residues. This clonotype originated in a woman in her seventies with acute or convalescent COVID-19. The chain carries TRBV28 and TRBJ1-1; 8 bases agree with TRBD1. The sample comprised peripheral blood. The CDR3 DNA reads as TGTGCCAGCAGCACCAGGGGGCGGCACACTGAAGCTTTCTTT. This encodes CASSTRGRHTEAFF.